Each of the 10 T cell receptor beta chains below was sequenced from the same sample in a study of Ad26.COV2.S vaccination and SARS-CoV-2 variants (dated by TCRdb to 2020 to 2022). The treatment or condition label corresponds to: roughly 18 received Ad26.COV2.S at low or high dose, single or two shots; a few received placebo; per-sample allocation not given. For vaccine and placebo recipients, the sequenced repertoires came from samples collected on day 63 after the first injection. Preparation of the library involved the immunoSEQ multiplex PCR assay. The table comes from immuneACCESS by way of TCRdb, which keeps in-frame sequences with V and J called. Part of the clones is missing from these tables; in studies checked, under half for an unresolved V gene and the rest for unknown reasons. The sample contains roughly 270,000 clones, around 87% of them found a single time. The top ten constitute about 3.6% of the sample.

The source was peripheral blood, collected in a trial of Ad26.COV2.S vaccine versus placebo. These receptors all come from a person aged 18 to 59 who received the Ad26.COV2.S COVID-19 vaccine or a placebo.

The chain combines TRBV7-2 with TRBJ2-6; possibly TRBD1 for D (6 bases). V dropped 3 bases and J dropped 1 base, with 7 bases sitting between them. CDR3 size: 15 residues. Germline values: CDR1 SGHTA, CDR2 FQGNSA. The CDR3 sequence: CASSFTGSGANVLTF. The CDR3, as DNA: TGTGCCAGCAGCTTCACAGGGTCTGGGGCCAACGTCCTGACTTTC.

About this clone itself: This same CDR3 is encoded by further DNA sequences in the sample. The genes are TRBV12-3 or TRBV12-4 and TRBJ1-1; unclear D gene. The CDR3 is 13 amino acids. V lost 8 bases and J 0 bases, leaving 10 bases between the germline ends. CDR3 coding DNA: TGTGCCAGCTCACTGGGGATGAACACTGAAGCTTTCTTT. Its protein product is CASSLGMNTEAFF.

The V gene is TRBV19, the J gene TRBJ1-2, with D hard to call. The germline V gene encodes CDR1 LNHDA and CDR2 SQIVND (reference sequence). V was pared by 1 base and J by 7 bases, with 10 bases between. This CDR3 is built from 13 residues. DNA of the CDR3: TGTGCCAGTAGTATAGGTACAGAGGTTGGCTACACCTTC. It codes for CASSIGTEVGYTF.

This chain links TRBV18 with TRBJ1-3, with TRBD1 as a possible D gene (5 bases). CDR3 length: 16 amino acids. The germline CDR1 and CDR2 sequences are KGHSH and LQKENI. V was shortened by 3 bases and J by 0 bases, with 12 bases between the two germline ends. CDR3 bases: TGTGCCAGCTCACCTTCCTCAGGGAACTCTGGAAACACCATATATTTT. It encodes CASSPSSGNSGNTIYF.

The chain uses TRBV6-2 or TRBV6-3 and TRBJ2-2, with a weak D call TRBD2 (5 bases). The CDR3 extends over 13 amino acids. V was cut by 2 bases and J by 15 bases, with 16 bases left in between. Germline assignment: CDR1 MNHEY and CDR2 SVGEGT. CDR3 sequence reads: CASSYPAEGRVFF. Here the CDR3 DNA reads TGTGCCAGCAGTTACCCGGCTGAAGGGCGGGTGTTTTTT.

The chain joins TRBV4-2 to TRBJ2-2; 15 bases match TRBD2. The germline V gene has CDR1 LGHNA and CDR2 YNFKEQ. V lost 0 bases, J lost 7 bases, and 6 bases stayed unmatched. The CDR3 sequence is 18 residues long. CDR3 sequence reads: CASSQDGGLAGGFGELFF. The CDR3 DNA reads as TGTGCCAGCAGCCAAGATGGAGGACTAGCGGGGGGGTTCGGGGAGCTGTTTTTT.

V gene TRBV5-4 combines with J gene TRBJ1-2; a weak D match, TRBD1 (6 bases). V was pared by 3 bases and J by 7 bases, with 19 bases between. The germline V gene encodes CDR1 SGHNT and CDR2 YYREEE (reference sequence). There are 15 residues in the CDR3. The DNA of the CDR3 is TGTGCCAGCAGCTCGCGGACAGCGGGAGTTTTTGGCTACACCTTC. It specifies CASSSRTAGVFGYTF. The whole variable domain, filled in from reference TRBV5-4 and TRBJ1-2, reads ETGVTQSPTHLIKTRGQQVTLRCSSQSGHNTVSWYQQALGQGPQFIFQYYREEENGRGNFPPRFSGLQFPNYSSELNVNALELDDSALYLCASSSRTAGVFGYTFGSGTRLTVV.

This sequence joins TRBV5-1 and TRBJ2-2; maybe TRBD1 (5 bases). The germline V gene encodes CDR1 SGHRS and CDR2 YFSETQ. CDR3 length equals 16 residues. Trimming took off 0 bases at V and 1 base at J, with 10 bases between the two ends. The CDR3 here is CASSLGQSRNTGELFF. The CDR3, as DNA: TGCGCCAGCAGCTTGGGACAGTCAAGGAACACCGGGGAGCTGTTTTTT.

The chain carries TRBV10-3 and TRBJ2-2, with D hard to call. Germline V gene data show CDR1 as ENHRY and CDR2 as SYGVKD. The V end lost 7 bases, the J end lost 2 bases, and 11 bases lay between the germline ends. This CDR3 spans 14 amino acids. The CDR3 nucleotides are TGTGCCATCATGTTACAAACAAACACCGGGGAGCTGTTTTTT. It yields the protein CAIMLQTNTGELFF.

The rearrangement links TRBV7-2 to TRBJ2-7; no clear D. Germline V gene sequence: CDR1 SGHTA, CDR2 FQGNSA. This CDR3 is built from 13 residues. Trimming pared 4 bases from V and 6 bases from J, leaving 13 bases between. CDR3 sequence: CASSSTTVGEQYF. The CDR3 nucleotides read TGTGCCAGCAGCTCGACCACCGTTGGCGAGCAGTACTTC.